This paragraph covers one T cell receptor beta chain sequence. These data originate in a study of T cell responses to AZD1222 COVID-19 vaccine. Sequencing was performed with immunoSEQ multiplex PCR; in TCRdb, only in-frame clones are kept and a portion is missing. The repertoire holds about 98,000 clones, with over 75% as singletons. Between the trimmed V and J ends, which lost 6 bases and 4 bases, there was a span of 10 bases. The germline V gene has CDR1 MDHEN and CDR2 SYDVKM. The CDR3 sequence is 13 residues long. This receptor was obtained from an adult in good health. The rearrangement links TRBV28 to TRBJ1-5; D call uncertain. The sequenced sample was peripheral blood, obtained on day 0 of AZD1222 vaccination. Written as DNA, the CDR3 is TGTGCCAGCAGATCTACAGAGAATCAGCCCCAGCATTTT. It specifies CASRSTENQPQHF.